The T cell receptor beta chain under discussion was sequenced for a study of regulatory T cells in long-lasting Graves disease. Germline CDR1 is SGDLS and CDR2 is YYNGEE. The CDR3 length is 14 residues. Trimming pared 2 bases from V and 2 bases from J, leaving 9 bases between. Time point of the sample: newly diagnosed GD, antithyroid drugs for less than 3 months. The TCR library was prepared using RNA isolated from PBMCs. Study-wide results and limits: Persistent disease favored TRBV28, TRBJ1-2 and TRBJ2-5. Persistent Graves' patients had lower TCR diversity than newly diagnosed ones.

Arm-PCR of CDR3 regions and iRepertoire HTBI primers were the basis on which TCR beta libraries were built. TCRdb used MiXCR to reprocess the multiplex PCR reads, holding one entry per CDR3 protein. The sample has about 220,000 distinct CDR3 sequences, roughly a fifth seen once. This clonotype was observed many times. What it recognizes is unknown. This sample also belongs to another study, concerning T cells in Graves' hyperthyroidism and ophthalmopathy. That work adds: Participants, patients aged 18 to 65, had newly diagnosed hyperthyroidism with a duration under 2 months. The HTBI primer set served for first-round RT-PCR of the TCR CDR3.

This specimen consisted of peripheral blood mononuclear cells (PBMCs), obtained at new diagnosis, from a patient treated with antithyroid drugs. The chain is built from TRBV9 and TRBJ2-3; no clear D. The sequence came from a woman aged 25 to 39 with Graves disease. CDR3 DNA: TGTGCCAGCAGCGTGTTCTACTCCACAGATACGCAGTATTTT. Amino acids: CASSVFYSTDTQYF. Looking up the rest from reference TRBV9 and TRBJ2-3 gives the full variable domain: DSGVTQTPKHLITATGQRVTLRCSPRSGDLSVYWYQQSLDQGLQFLIQYYNGEERAKGNILERFSAQQFPDLHSELNLSSLELGDSALYFCASSVFYSTDTQYFGPGTRLTVL.